Below, 11 T cell receptor beta chains from the same sample are listed, as sequenced in a study of T-cell reconstitution after alpha-beta-depleted transplantation in children. The authors prepared the TCRbeta library with unique molecular identifiers. One entry per CDR3 protein results from TCRdb running MiXCR on the PCR reads. Here the sample spans about 870,000 distinct CDR3 sequences, around 17% being singletons. Sample: PBMCs, mostly from graft donor cells, taken 360 days after TCRalphabeta/CD19-depleted stem cell transplant. Every receptor here comes from a male patient younger than 18 who had a stem cell transplant for acute lymphoblastic leukemia, so the T cells may come from the graft donor.

This clonotype was seen a handful of times. The chain employs TRBV12-3 or TRBV12-4 and TRBJ2-4, with 7 nucleotides matching TRBD1. The CDR3 consists of 12 residues. V lost 8 bases, J lost 7 bases, and 5 bases stayed unmatched. CDR3 DNA sequence: TGTGCCAGCGGGGGACAGTTTAACATTCAGTACTTC. It is translated as CASGGQFNIQYF.

The sample holds a few counts of this clonotype. V and J are TRBV20-1 and TRBJ2-7, with TRBD1 matching 7 bases. Germline CDR1 and CDR2: DFQATT and SNEGSKA (reference sequence). The V segment lost 0 bases and the J segment 3 bases; nucleotides outside the gene matches: 8. The CDR3 is made up of 15 amino acids. The chain's CDR3 is CSARDLKGAIYEQYF. CDR3 coding DNA: TGCAGTGCTAGAGATCTAAAGGGGGCGATCTACGAGCAGTACTTC.

Only a few counts were recorded for this clonotype. V usage is TRBV6-4 and J usage is TRBJ1-2, with 10 bases that match TRBD1. The V gene's germline CDR1 is MRHNA and CDR2 SNTAGT. V dropped 4 bases and J dropped 7; count of bases not matched to a gene: 6. CDR3 length: 14 amino acids. The DNA for the CDR3 is TGTGCCAGCAGTGCCCCGGGACAGGGGATTGGCTACACCTTC. Translation: CASSAPGQGIGYTF.

This clonotype was picked up many times. The gene calls are TRBV2 and TRBJ2-7; 8 bases map to TRBD1. V was clipped by 6 bases and J by 3 bases; unmatched bases: 4. The CDR3 is 13 residues long. Germline-derived CDR1 and CDR2 are SNHLY and FYNNEI. The CDR3 nucleotides are TGTGCCAGCAGCGGACAGGGAATCTACGAGCAGTACTTC. Its protein product is CASSGQGIYEQYF. The whole variable domain, filled in from reference TRBV2 and TRBJ2-7, reads EPEVTQTPSHQVTQMGQEVILRCVPISNHLYFYWYRQILGQKVEFLVSFYNNEISEKSEIFDDQFSVERPDGSNFTLKIRSTKLEDSAMYFCASSGQGIYEQYFGPGTRLTVT.

The rearrangement joins TRBV20-1 to TRBJ2-7; D call uncertain. The germline V and J ends were trimmed by 1 base and 6 bases, with 4 bases remaining between them. CDR3 length equals 10 residues. Germline V gene sequence: CDR1 DFQATT, CDR2 SNEGSKA (reference sequence). DNA of the CDR3: TGCAGTGCTAGAGGGTTCGAGCAGTACTTC. Translated, it gives CSARGFEQYF.

This CDR3 reads CSAETGTGEADTQYF. CDR3 nucleotide sequence: TGCAGTGCCGAGACCGGGACAGGGGAGGCAGATACGCAGTATTTT. The chain combines TRBV20-1 with TRBJ2-3, with TRBD1 matching 10 bases. This CDR3 contains 15 residues. V gave up 6 bases and J gave up 4 bases; unmatched junction bases: 10. Germline CDR1 and CDR2: DFQATT and SNEGSKA (reference sequence).

This clonotype was found a few times. The chain has TRBV6-5 and TRBJ2-3; D unclear. The V end was cut by 2 bases, the J end by 4 bases, with 16 bases between. Germline CDR1 reads MNHEY; CDR2 reads SVGAGI. This CDR3 is built from 16 residues. The CDR3 protein is CASSYRRTRGSDTQYF. In DNA, the CDR3 is TGTGCCAGCAGTTACCGTCGGACCAGAGGTTCAGATACGCAGTATTTT.

The V call is TRBV12-3 or TRBV12-4, the J call TRBJ2-7, with unresolved D. The CDR3 sequence is 13 residues long. V lost 6 bases and J lost 5, with 14 bases in between. CDR3 loop: CASSDLARNEQYF. The CDR3 DNA follows: TGTGCCAGCAGCGACCTGGCTAGGAACGAGCAGTACTTC.

This clonotype was observed a handful of times. The genes are TRBV27 and TRBJ2-2; D is ambiguous. Per germline, CDR1 MNHEY and CDR2 SMNVEV (reference sequence). The CDR3 covers 17 residues. V lost 3 bases, J lost 3 bases, and 17 bases lay in between. The CDR3 loop is CASSLNLAILHTGELFF. DNA for the CDR3: TGTGCCAGCAGTTTGAACCTCGCAATACTTCACACCGGGGAGCTGTTTTTT.

The sample holds a few counts of this clonotype. CDR3 coding DNA: TGTGCCAGCAGCTTCCCCGAGCGGGGGGGAGAGACCCAGTACTTC. Its translation is CASSFPERGGETQYF. The J gene is TRBJ2-5, the V gene TRBV3-1, with 10 bases that match TRBD2. This CDR3 spans 15 amino acids. Trimming took 5 bases from V and 4 from J; bases not matched to a gene: 7. Germline CDR1 and CDR2: LGHDT and YNNKEL (reference sequence).

This clonotype was seen only a few times. The chain is built from TRBV27 and TRBJ2-7; a possible D gene is TRBD2 (6 bases). This CDR3 is built from 13 residues. In germline, CDR1 is MNHEY, CDR2 SMNVEV (reference sequence). Between the trimmed V and J ends, which lost 3 bases and 3 bases, there was a span of 9 bases. This chain's CDR3 is CASSFRENYEQYF. The DNA for the CDR3 is TGTGCCAGCAGTTTCCGGGAGAACTACGAGCAGTACTTC.